The entry below gives a single T cell receptor beta chain sequence along with its context. The antigen is not known. TCRdb re-analysed the 5' RACE reads in MiXCR, keeping a single row per CDR3 protein. The sample shows around 350,000 distinct CDR3 sequences, 6.2% of them seen only once. The data derive from a study of T cells after yellow fever vaccination. Broader study findings: The presence of abundant clonotypes contaminating from the bulk population was possible in FACS-sorted repertoires.

The source of this sequence is a young man who received the YFV17D yellow fever vaccine. The input for sequencing was PBMCs, taken 5 days after the yellow fever booster vaccination.

This chain's CDR3 is CASSQASGTAGDTQYF. The CDR3 DNA follows: TGTGCCAGCAGCCAAGCTAGCGGGACGGCAGGAGATACGCAGTATTTT. The rearrangement links TRBV4-2 to TRBJ2-3; 9 nucleotides agree with TRBD2. Germline V gene sequence: CDR1 LGHNA, CDR2 YNFKEQ. With V trimmed by 1 base and J by 5 bases, 7 bases remained unmatched. The CDR3 is 16 amino acids.